Below, 23 T cell receptor beta chains from the same sample are listed, as sequenced in a study of shared clonotypes between healthy human individuals. Sequenced by immunoSEQ multiplex PCR; TCRdb stores in-frame clones only, minus some. Of about 680,000 clones in the sample, 73% were seen once. What was sequenced was memory CD4+ T cells sorted from blood. The sample's subset: CD45RA-negative fraction. Receptor source: a woman younger than 45 in good health.

This clone has at least ten counts. The V gene is TRBV14, the J gene TRBJ1-4, with 7 bases fitting TRBD1. The germline V gene has CDR1 SGHDN and CDR2 FVKESK. The CDR3 is made up of 15 amino acids. The junction had 6 bases not matched to a gene; V was cut back by 4 bases and J by 4 bases. The CDR3 sequence is CASSPGQVFNEKLFF. DNA of the CDR3: TGTGCCAGCAGCCCTGGACAGGTGTTTAATGAAAAACTGTTTTTT.

The chain joins TRBV6-6 to TRBJ2-7, with D perhaps matching TRBD2 (5 bases). This CDR3 spans 14 amino acids. Germline V gives CDR1 MNHNY, CDR2 SVGAGI (reference sequence). Trimming pared 5 bases from V and 3 bases from J, leaving 14 bases between. CDR3 region: CASSALAGGYEQYF. CDR3 bases: TGTGCCAGCAGTGCGTTAGCAGGAGGCTACGAGCAGTACTTC.

This clone occurred once. The chain joins TRBV19 to TRBJ1-1; D gene ambiguous. The CDR3 contains 16 residues. V dropped 3 bases and J dropped 4 bases, with 18 bases sitting between them. Per germline, CDR1 LNHDA and CDR2 SQIVND (reference sequence). CDR3 sequence (DNA): TGTGCCAGTAGTATCCCTCCACCGGCCCGGGGCACTGAAGCTTTCTTT. Translated: CASSIPPPARGTEAFF.

This chain links TRBV5-1 with TRBJ2-5; D remains ambiguous. CDR3 length equals 11 residues. Deletions cut 2 bases from V and 8 bases from J, with 7 bases between. Germline-derived CDR1 and CDR2 are SGHRS and YFSETQ. The CDR3 DNA follows: TGCGCCAGCAGCTTACAGAGCACCCAGTACTTC. It specifies CASSLQSTQYF.

The chain recombines TRBV15 with TRBJ2-1; D ambiguous. The V and J ends lost 6 bases and 6 bases respectively, with 18 bases between them. The germline V gene encodes CDR1 LNHNV and CDR2 YYDKDF (reference sequence). The CDR3 spans 15 residues. In DNA, the CDR3 is TGTGCCACCAGTCCCGAAGGGTCTGTTCTCAATGAGCAGTTCTTC. Translating it yields CATSPEGSVLNEQFF.

In the case of this clone: In the same sample, other DNA sequences code for this CDR3. The rearrangement uses TRBV27 and TRBJ2-7; 9 bases are a match to TRBD2. The V and J ends lost 7 bases and 0 bases, in that order; junction bases with no gene match: 4. The CDR3 is made up of 14 amino acids. Germline V gene data show CDR1 as MNHEY and CDR2 as SMNVEV (reference sequence). The DNA of the CDR3 is TGTGCCAGCACCCCTAGCGGGAACTCCTACGAGCAGTACTTC. This codes for CASTPSGNSYEQYF.

The chain is built from TRBV9 and TRBJ1-3, with D perhaps TRBD1 (5 bases). The CDR3 totals 17 residues. Germline-derived CDR1 and CDR2 are SGDLS and YYNGEE. V dropped 0 bases and J dropped 0 bases, with 13 bases sitting between them. For the CDR3, the DNA is TGTGCCAGCAGCGTAGCGGGACCGAGGGGCTCTGGAAACACCATATATTTT. Amino acid sequence: CASSVAGPRGSGNTIYF.

This clone was counted only a few times. This chain joins TRBV28 and TRBJ2-7; D possibly corresponds to TRBD2 (5 bases). The CDR3 consists of 14 residues. Deletions cut 6 bases from V and 2 bases from J, with 14 bases between. Germline CDR1 MDHEN, CDR2 SYDVKM. The CDR3 DNA reads as TGTGCCAGCAGCCCGACGGGGAATACCTACGAGCAGTACTTC. Amino acids: CASSPTGNTYEQYF.

The chain is built from TRBV28 and TRBJ2-7, with D uncertain. This CDR3 comprises 14 residues. With 7 bases removed from V and 0 bases from J, the gap between germline ends came to 13 bases. The V gene's germline CDR1 is MDHEN and CDR2 SYDVKM. CDR3 protein: CASTPGDLSYEQYF. CDR3 in DNA: TGTGCCAGCACTCCTGGGGATCTCTCCTACGAGCAGTACTTC.

The J gene is TRBJ1-1, the V gene TRBV29-1; weak D call: TRBD1 (5 bases). V dropped 6 bases and J dropped 1 base, with 6 bases sitting between them. The CDR3 spans 11 residues. From germline, CDR1 is SQVTM and CDR2 ANQGSEA. The CDR3 spells CSVTGNTEAFF. As DNA, the CDR3 is TGCAGCGTAACAGGGAACACTGAAGCTTTCTTT.

This clone has only a few counts. This CDR3 reads CASSLYSPRETQYF. CDR3 DNA: TGCGCCAGCAGCTTGTATAGTCCGAGGGAGACCCAGTACTTC. The chain is built from TRBV5-1 and TRBJ2-5; no firm D call. The CDR3 length is 14 residues. Germline V gene sequence: CDR1 SGHRS, CDR2 YFSETQ. The V gene lost 1 base and the J gene lost 5 bases, with 12 bases spanning the gap.

The chain combines TRBV7-9 with TRBJ2-3, with no clear D. The V end lost 5 bases, the J end lost 7 bases, and 10 bases lay between the germline ends. The CDR3 runs to 12 residues. Per the germline V gene, CDR1 is SEHNR and CDR2 is FQNEAQ (reference sequence). The CDR3 loop is CASSPRPNTQYF. The CDR3 DNA reads TGTGCCAGCAGCCCACGTCCGAATACGCAGTATTTT.

A single count supports this clone. This chain connects TRBV14 to TRBJ2-7, with 14 positions matching TRBD2. Germline lookup yields CDR1 SGHDN and CDR2 FVKESK. The V and J ends lost 3 bases and 4 bases, in that order; junction bases with no gene match: 5. The CDR3 loop spans 16 amino acids. The CDR3, as DNA: TGTGCCAGCAGCCATGGAGGGACTAGCGGGAGTTACGAGCAGTACTTC. Its translation: CASSHGGTSGSYEQYF.

DNA for the CDR3: TGCGCCAGCAGCCTGCATCAGACTAGCGGGACGGGGAATGAGCAGTTCTTC. This sequence encodes CASSLHQTSGTGNEQFF. The V call is TRBV5-1, the J call TRBJ2-1; 11 bases agree with TRBD2. V was pared by 4 bases and J by 7 bases, with 13 bases of the junction left unmatched. Germline lookup yields CDR1 SGHRS and CDR2 YFSETQ. The CDR3 has 17 residues.

This clone turned up a few times. The rearrangement joins TRBV30 to TRBJ2-7, with D possibly TRBD2 on 6 matching bases. The CDR3 is 15 amino acids. CDR1 GTSNPN and CDR2 SVGIG come from the germline V gene (reference sequence). The V end lost 5 bases, the J end lost 3 bases, and 20 bases lay between the germline ends. The CDR3 DNA follows: TGTGCCTGGTCGCCTAGCCCGGTGGGGGGCTACGAGCAGTACTTC. Its translation: CAWSPSPVGGYEQYF. The variable domain in full, with the rest retrieved from reference TRBV30 and TRBJ2-7, is SQTIHQWPATLVQPVGSPLSLECTVEGTSNPNLYWYRQAAGRGLQLLFYSVGIGQISSEVPQNLSASRPQDRQFILSSKKLLLSDSGFYLCAWSPSPVGGYEQYFGPGTRLTVT.

V and J are TRBV25-1 and TRBJ2-1; a weak D match, TRBD1 (6 bases). CDR1 and CDR2 (germline): MGHDK, SYGVNS. V was cut by 6 bases and J by 2 bases, with 11 bases left in between. This CDR3 is built from 14 residues. For the CDR3, the DNA is TGTGCCAGCAGACATCGGGACACCTACAATGAGCAGTTCTTC. It translates to CASRHRDTYNEQFF. Full variable domain (outside the CDR3, taken from reference TRBV25-1 and TRBJ2-1): EADIYQTPRYLVIGTGKKITLECSQTMGHDKMYWYQQDPGMELHLIHYSYGVNSTEKGDLSSESTVSRIRTEHFPLTLESARPSHTSQYLCASRHRDTYNEQFFGPGTRLTVL.

This clone was counted a single time. V is TRBV10-1 and J is TRBJ2-5; 9 nucleotides match TRBD2. The CDR3 has 14 residues. CDR1 and CDR2 from the germline V gene are WNHNN and SYGVQD (reference sequence). Trimming at V came to 5 bases and at J to 5 bases, leaving 6 bases not matched to a gene. DNA of the CDR3: TGCGCCAGCAGTAGATCTAGCGGGACGGAGACCCAGTACTTC. Translation: CASSRSSGTETQYF.

This clone has a handful of counts. Other DNA variants within this sample encode the same CDR3. V gene TRBV2 combines with J gene TRBJ1-3; D gene uncertain. Trimming cost V 4 bases and J 0 bases, with 7 bases left between them. CDR3 length: 14 amino acids. The germline V gene encodes CDR1 SNHLY and CDR2 FYNNEI. As DNA, the CDR3 is TGTGCCAGCAGTGGGGCAGGCTCTGGAAACACCATATATTTT. It yields the protein CASSGAGSGNTIYF.

The genes are TRBV5-4 and TRBJ2-5; D uncertain. CDR1 and CDR2 from the germline V gene are SGHNT and YYREEE (reference sequence). This CDR3 has 11 amino acids. V was trimmed by 0 bases and J by 7 bases, leaving 4 bases between them. The CDR3 protein is CASSLDGTQYF. In DNA form, the CDR3 reads TGTGCCAGCAGCTTGGATGGGACCCAGTACTTC. Combining the CDR3 with reference TRBV5-4 and TRBJ2-5 gives the whole variable domain ETGVTQSPTHLIKTRGQQVTLRCSSQSGHNTVSWYQQALGQGPQFIFQYYREEENGRGNFPPRFSGLQFPNYSSELNVNALELDDSALYLCASSLDGTQYFGPGTRLLVL.

As for this clone: This may be a read error: a much more frequent sequence differs by one nucleotide. The chain employs TRBV7-9 and TRBJ2-5; D possibly corresponds to TRBD1 (6 bases). Germline assignment: CDR1 SEHNR and CDR2 FQNEAQ (reference sequence). The CDR3 spans 14 residues. The V gene lost 1 base and the J gene lost 5 bases, with 11 bases spanning the gap. The CDR3 DNA reads as TGTGCCAGCAGCTTAGTGGGGGCTCGGGAGACCCAGTACTTC. It codes for CASSLVGARETQYF.

About this clone itself: The sample carries other DNA sequences with the same CDR3. The V gene is TRBV7-2, the J gene TRBJ2-2, with TRBD1 as a possible D gene (5 bases). The CDR3 is 13 amino acids. Trimming removed 2 bases at V and 5 bases at J, with 6 bases between. Germline V CDR1 and CDR2: SGHTA, FQGNSA. In DNA, the CDR3 is TGTGCCAGCAGCTTAAGGGGAACCGGGGAGCTGTTTTTT. This codes for CASSLRGTGELFF.

This clone was counted ten times or more. The chain joins TRBV6-5 to TRBJ2-7; 8 bases map to TRBD2. The CDR3 contains 13 residues. The germline gives CDR1 MNHEY, CDR2 SVGAGI. Trimming at V came to 6 bases and at J to 2 bases, leaving 3 bases not matched to a gene. The CDR3 nucleotides read TGTGCCAGCAGCCGCGGGAGGACCTACGAGCAGTACTTC. This encodes CASSRGRTYEQYF.

The chain combines TRBV23-1 with TRBJ2-7, with a possible D match to TRBD1 (5 bases). TRBV23-1 is placed among ORFs of uncertain function. The CDR3 spans 15 residues. The V end was cut by 0 bases, the J end by 4 bases, with 13 bases between. In DNA form, the CDR3 reads TGCGCCAGCAGTCAATCCTCGGACATATTGTACGAGCAGTACTTC. It yields the protein CASSQSSDILYEQYF.